One TCR beta chain is described in this entry. Its antigen is unknown. The junction and the germline gene differ at one end; a read error may be behind it. Autoimmune disease history or systemic immunosuppression barred patients. Sequenced by immunoSEQ multiplex PCR; TCRdb stores in-frame clones only, minus some. The sample consists of tens of thousands of clones, over 75% of them appearing once. This record belongs to a study of OX40 agonist ivuxolimab in advanced cancers. For the study at large: Three individuals attained partial responses, comprising one hepatocellular carcinoma case and two cutaneous melanoma cases.

Findings of the study overall: Clonal expansion by week 6 occurred in CD4+ and CD8+ blood T cells (at 0.1 to 3.0 mg/kg).

This CDR3 comprises 14 residues. CDR1 SGHVS and CDR2 FQNEAQ come from the germline V gene. This receptor was identified in an adult with an advanced solid tumor such as melanoma, head and neck, liver or kidney cancer. This chain links TRBV7-8 with TRBJ1-5; D is uncertain. The sample here was CD4+ or CD8+ T cells sorted from blood, taken in a trial of the OX40 agonist ivuxolimab. CDR3 DNA: TGTGCCAGCAGCCTAGCCCAGGTTGGTCAGCCCCAGCATTTT. Amino acid sequence: CASSLAQVGQPQHF.